These 30 T cell receptor beta chains were sequenced from one sample in a study of blood T cell repertoires in COVID-19. Some clones are missing from TCRdb's copy, which holds only in-frame ones; the method was immunoSEQ multiplex PCR. The profile shows hundreds of thousands of clones, 75% to 90% of them singletons. The sequencing sample was made of PBMCs or T cells enriched from blood (not recorded which). The receptors derive from a man aged 30-40 years who had recovered from COVID-19.

CDR3 protein: CASSPGAVNYGYTF. The CDR3 bases are TGTGCCAGCAGTCCAGGGGCTGTCAACTATGGCTACACCTTC. The genes are TRBV3-1 (or the pseudogene TRBV3-2) and TRBJ1-2; D perhaps matches TRBD1 (6 bases). V was pared by 6 bases and J by 2 bases, with 13 bases between. This CDR3 is built from 14 residues. The germline V gene encodes CDR1 LGHDT and CDR2 YNNKEL (reference sequence).

This clone was seen once. The chain recombines TRBV4-3 with TRBJ2-3; 7 bases align to TRBD2. After removal of 1 base from V and 4 bases from J, the junction contained 2 bases not matched to a gene. CDR3 size: 14 residues. Germline V gene sequence: CDR1 LGHNA, CDR2 YSLEER. DNA for the CDR3: TGCGCCAGCAGCCAAGTTCGGGGGGCAGATACGCAGTATTTT. It yields the protein CASSQVRGADTQYF.

V and J are TRBV11-2 and TRBJ2-5, with D possibly matching TRBD2 (5 bases). Looked up from germline, CDR1 is SGHAT and CDR2 is FQNNGV. CDR3 length equals 15 residues. Trimming took off 8 bases at V and 5 bases at J, with 21 bases between the two ends. The CDR3 loop is CASHSPGRGLETQYF. In DNA form, the CDR3 reads TGTGCCAGCCACTCGCCCGGACGAGGGTTGGAGACCCAGTACTTC.

The chain carries TRBV3-1 (or the pseudogene TRBV3-2) and TRBJ1-4; a weak D match, TRBD1 (5 bases). Per germline, CDR1 LGHDT and CDR2 YNNKEL (reference sequence). Trimming took 4 bases from V and 0 from J, leaving 12 bases between them. The CDR3 extends over 16 amino acids. CDR3 sequence reads: CASSRGRSSTNEKLFF. As DNA, the CDR3 is TGTGCCAGCAGCCGGGGCAGATCTTCAACTAATGAAAAACTGTTTTTT.

This clone is a singleton in its sample. Relative to the germline gene, one junction end is altered; a read error may explain this. The gene calls are TRBV7-7 and TRBJ2-1; 13 nucleotides match TRBD2. The CDR3 loop spans 15 amino acids. Looked up from germline, CDR1 is SSHAT and CDR2 is FNYEAQ (reference sequence). CDR3 residues: CASSPGTSGADEQFF. CDR3 bases: TGTGCTAGCAGTCCCGGGACTAGCGGGGCCGATGAGCAGTTCTTC.

This clone has just one count. This rearrangement joins TRBV5-5 to TRBJ2-2; maybe TRBD1 (5 bases). Trimming stripped 4 bases from V and 3 bases from J, with 16 bases between. CDR3 length: 16 amino acids. Germline values: CDR1 SGHKS, CDR2 YYEKEE (reference sequence). CDR3 DNA: TGTGCCAGCAGCATCAGGGTACGAGTTCACACCGGGGAGCTGTTTTTT. This gives the protein CASSIRVRVHTGELFF. Complete variable domain (other parts from reference TRBV5-5 and TRBJ2-2): DAGVTQSPTHLIKTRGQQVTLRCSPISGHKSVSWYQQVLGQGPQFIFQYYEKEERGRGNFPDRFSARQFPNYSSELNVNALLLGDSALYLCASSIRVRVHTGELFFGEGSRLTVL.

V is TRBV5-1 and J is TRBJ1-1, with D unclear. With 4 bases removed from V and 3 bases from J, the gap between germline ends came to 10 bases. This CDR3 is 13 amino acids long. Per the germline V gene, CDR1 is SGHRS and CDR2 is YFSETQ. Written as DNA, the CDR3 is TGCGCCAGCAGCGTAACGGGTTACACTGAAGCTTTCTTT. It specifies CASSVTGYTEAFF.

The rearrangement links TRBV6-2 or TRBV6-3 to TRBJ2-1, with 10 bases aligning to TRBD2. The CDR3 has 16 amino acids. V lost 5 bases to trimming and J lost 3 bases; unmatched junction nucleotides: 7. Germline V CDR1 and CDR2: MNHEY, SVGEGT. The CDR3 loop reads CASSVWTSGNYNEQFF. CDR3 nucleotides: TGTGCCAGCAGTGTTTGGACTAGCGGAAACTACAATGAGCAGTTCTTC.

The chain links TRBV23-1 to TRBJ1-5; D might be TRBD1 (5 bases). TRBV23-1 is sorted into the ORF group, with uncertain function. The CDR3 extends over 18 amino acids. V was trimmed by 6 bases and J by 4 bases, leaving 25 bases between them. The CDR3 is CASRLEGRESPLNQPQHF. CDR3 coding DNA: TGCGCCAGCAGATTAGAAGGCAGGGAATCCCCATTAAATCAGCCCCAGCATTTT.

This chain connects TRBV5-4 to TRBJ2-7; the D gene is possibly TRBD1 (7 bases). The germline V gene encodes CDR1 SGHNT and CDR2 YYREEE (reference sequence). The germline V and J ends were trimmed by 4 bases and 5 bases, with 16 bases remaining between them. The length of the CDR3 is 14 residues. CDR3 bases: TGTGCCAGCAGCCAGAAGACAGGGAGGAACGAGCAGTACTTC. As protein: CASSQKTGRNEQYF.

The chain employs TRBV13 and TRBJ1-4; D may be TRBD1 (6 bases). The germline gives CDR1 PRHDT, CDR2 FYEKMQ (reference sequence). The CDR3 length is 16 residues. The germline V and J ends were trimmed by 2 bases and 7 bases, with 17 bases remaining between them. The DNA for the CDR3 is TGTGCCAGCAGCTTACTTCTTCAGGGGACGAGTGAAAAACTGTTTTTT. This codes for CASSLLLQGTSEKLFF.

The gene calls are TRBV3-1 (or the pseudogene TRBV3-2) and TRBJ2-2; D is unresolved. CDR3 length: 13 residues. In germline, CDR1 is LGHDT, CDR2 YNNKEL (reference sequence). The V end lost 4 bases, the J end lost 7 bases, and 10 bases lay between the germline ends. The CDR3 DNA sequence: TGTGCCAGCAGCCGTTTTACGGTCGGGGAGCTGTTTTTT. Protein: CASSRFTVGELFF.

This clone was recorded a few times. The same CDR3 is also encoded by other DNA sequences in this sample. The chain combines TRBV9 with TRBJ1-2; unclear D gene. V lost 1 base to trimming and J lost 0 bases, with 7 bases between them. CDR1 is SGDLS, CDR2 YYNGEE, per germline. The CDR3 covers 14 residues. The CDR3 DNA reads as TGTGCCAGCAGCGTACTCTCAGCTAACTATGGCTACACCTTC. Translated: CASSVLSANYGYTF. The full variable domain, completed using reference TRBV9 and TRBJ1-2, is DSGVTQTPKHLITATGQRVTLRCSPRSGDLSVYWYQQSLDQGLQFLIQYYNGEERAKGNILERFSAQQFPDLHSELNLSSLELGDSALYFCASSVLSANYGYTFGSGTRLTVV.

This chain joins TRBV10-3 and TRBJ1-3; TRBD1 agrees at 8 bases. The CDR3 loop spans 15 amino acids. Trimming took 8 bases from V and 8 from J; bases not matched to a gene: 14. CDR1 and CDR2 (germline): ENHRY, SYGVKD. The CDR3 DNA reads TGTGCCATCGGGAAAGGACAGGGCGTAGGGGACACCATATATTTT. Its translation: CAIGKGQGVGDTIYF.

The gene calls are TRBV30 and TRBJ1-3, with TRBD1 as a possible D gene (6 bases). This CDR3 spans 14 amino acids. V was clipped by 3 bases and J by 5 bases, with 14 bases between them. Per germline, CDR1 GTSNPN and CDR2 SVGIG (reference sequence). Written as DNA, the CDR3 is TGTGCCTGGAGCTCCGGACAGCCTAGAAACACCATATATTTT. Protein sequence: CAWSSGQPRNTIYF.

The chain is built from TRBV5-5 and TRBJ2-3, with 7 bases lining up with TRBD2. This CDR3 region has 14 residues. V was pared by 6 bases and J by 6 bases, with 10 bases of the junction left unmatched. Germline V CDR1 and CDR2: SGHKS, YYEKEE (reference sequence). For the CDR3, the DNA is TGTGCCAGCACCCTGTCCGGGGAGGGGGATACGCAGTATTTT. Residues: CASTLSGEGDTQYF.

V usage is TRBV7-9 and J usage is TRBJ2-3; 8 bases line up with TRBD1. The V gene's germline CDR1 is SEHNR and CDR2 FQNEAQ (reference sequence). Unmatched junction bases numbered 14, after V lost 5 bases and J lost 7 bases. The CDR3 totals 16 residues. CDR3 region: CASSITDRDRGNTQYF. The CDR3 DNA sequence: TGTGCCAGCAGCATCACGGACAGGGACCGTGGCAATACGCAGTATTTT.

The V and J genes are TRBV19 and TRBJ2-7; 7 positions agree with TRBD1. The V and J ends lost 5 bases and 3 bases, in that order; junction bases with no gene match: 4. The CDR3 is made up of 13 amino acids. Germline loops: CDR1 LNHDA, CDR2 SQIVND (reference sequence). The CDR3 spells CASSVQGDYEQYF. The CDR3 DNA is TGTGCCAGTAGTGTGCAGGGGGACTACGAGCAGTACTTC.

V usage is TRBV6-2 or TRBV6-3 and J usage is TRBJ1-1; maybe TRBD1 (6 bases). Germline loops: CDR1 MNHEY, CDR2 SVGEGT. The CDR3 spans 18 residues. Trimming left V 0 bases short and J 0 bases short, with 17 bases between. The CDR3 is CASSYSMGARPLNTEAFF. In DNA, the CDR3 is TGTGCCAGCAGTTACTCGATGGGGGCGCGGCCCCTGAACACTGAAGCTTTCTTT.

The chain links TRBV15 to TRBJ1-1; TRBD1 matches at 9 bases. Germline V lookup: CDR1 LNHNV, CDR2 YYDKDF (reference sequence). V was pared by 2 bases and J by 5 bases, with 6 bases of the junction left unmatched. The length of the CDR3 is 15 residues. CDR3 sequence: CATSRPQGAGTEAFF. In DNA form, the CDR3 reads TGTGCCACCAGCAGACCACAGGGGGCGGGGACTGAAGCTTTCTTT.

This clone was observed a few times. The rearrangement joins TRBV6-1 to TRBJ1-4, with D possibly being TRBD1 (5 bases). Germline CDR1 is MNHNS and CDR2 is SASEGT. The CDR3 has 14 residues. The V gene lost 3 bases and the J gene lost 4 bases, with 9 bases spanning the gap. The CDR3 region is CASSDRGSNEKLFF. As DNA, the CDR3 is TGTGCCAGCAGTGATAGGGGCAGTAATGAAAAACTGTTTTTT.

The chain has TRBV21-1 and TRBJ2-5; the table's D call of TRBD1 was not tested on the DNA. TRBV21-1 is a recognized pseudogene. CDR3 length equals 17 residues. CDR3 loop: CASSKASQDRSQETQYF. CDR3 nucleotides: TGTGCCAGCAGCAAAGCATCTCAGGACAGAAGCCAAGAGACCCAGTACTTC.

The chain joins TRBV5-1 to TRBJ2-7; 10 bases are shared with TRBD1. V lost 4 bases and J lost 4; bases outside the gene matches: 11. The CDR3 runs to 16 residues. Germline CDR1 SGHRS, CDR2 YFSETQ. The CDR3 spells CASSNRQGASDYEQYF. The CDR3 region has the DNA TGCGCCAGCAGCAATCGACAGGGGGCGTCTGATTACGAGCAGTACTTC. Using reference TRBV5-1 and TRBJ2-7 for the parts outside the CDR3, the full variable domain is KAGVTQTPRYLIKTRGQQVTLSCSPISGHRSVSWYQQTPGQGLQFLFEYFSETQRNKGNFPGRFSGRQFSNSRSEMNVSTLELGDSALYLCASSNRQGASDYEQYFGPGTRLTVT.

The chain recombines TRBV10-3 with TRBJ1-1; TRBD1 matches at 7 bases. Germline trimming cut 10 bases from V and 1 base from J; bases unmatched to any gene: 6. Germline V gene data show CDR1 as ENHRY and CDR2 as SYGVKD. The CDR3 is made up of 13 amino acids. In DNA form, the CDR3 reads TGTGCCAGCCACGGGACAGAGAACACTGAAGCTTTCTTT. Its protein is CASHGTENTEAFF.

This clone was recorded only once. This sequence joins TRBV29-1 and TRBJ1-1; TRBD1 agrees at 8 bases. The CDR3 loop spans 14 amino acids. Looked up from germline, CDR1 is SQVTM and CDR2 is ANQGSEA. The trim removed 7 bases at V and 4 bases at J, leaving 11 bases unmatched. The CDR3 region has the DNA TGCAGCGCAGATACAGGACAGGGTAGCACTGAAGCTTTCTTT. This translates into CSADTGQGSTEAFF.

V usage is TRBV5-1 and J usage is TRBJ2-5; 8 bases are shared with TRBD2. This CDR3 region has 14 residues. The trim removed 4 bases at V and 2 bases at J, leaving 4 bases unmatched. The germline V gene encodes CDR1 SGHRS and CDR2 YFSETQ. CDR3 in amino acids: CASSRGLAQETQYF. The CDR3 DNA reads TGCGCCAGCAGCCGAGGACTAGCTCAAGAGACCCAGTACTTC.

This sequence joins TRBV19 and TRBJ1-5; D may be TRBD1 (5 bases). The germline CDR1 and CDR2 sequences are LNHDA and SQIVND (reference sequence). Trimming removed 3 bases at V and 0 bases at J, with 9 bases between. This CDR3 spans 15 amino acids. The CDR3 region is CASSIRVDSNQPQHF. The DNA of the CDR3 is TGTGCCAGTAGTATCAGGGTGGATAGCAATCAGCCCCAGCATTTT.

This clone was picked up one time. Other DNA sequences in this specimen translate into the identical CDR3. The chain combines TRBV2 with TRBJ1-5, with TRBD1 identical over 9 bases. CDR3 length: 13 residues. Looked up from germline, CDR1 is SNHLY and CDR2 is FYNNEI. V lost 11 bases, J lost 4 bases, and 6 bases stayed unmatched. The CDR3 is CASSGTGNQPQHF. CDR3 bases: TGTGCCTCATCCGGGACAGGGAATCAGCCCCAGCATTTT.

This chain connects TRBV24-1 to TRBJ2-5, with 7 positions matching TRBD2. This CDR3 has 15 residues. Germline V lookup: CDR1 KGHDR, CDR2 SFDVKD. V dropped 1 base and J dropped 1; count of bases not matched to a gene: 2. DNA of the CDR3: TGTGCCACCAGTGATTTTACGGGGGGCCAAGAGACCCAGTACTTC. Its translation is CATSDFTGGQETQYF.

Here the CDR3 reads CASSVEASGGTGELFF. CDR3 nucleotide sequence: TGTGCCAGCAGCGTAGAGGCTAGCGGGGGGACCGGGGAGCTGTTTTTT. The rearrangement links TRBV9 to TRBJ2-2; 11 bases align to TRBD2. Trimming at V came to 0 bases and at J to 5 bases, leaving 3 bases not matched to a gene. The CDR3 consists of 16 residues. Germline CDR1 and CDR2: SGDLS and YYNGEE. Variable domain in full (rest from reference TRBV9 and TRBJ2-2): DSGVTQTPKHLITATGQRVTLRCSPRSGDLSVYWYQQSLDQGLQFLIQYYNGEERAKGNILERFSAQQFPDLHSELNLSSLELGDSALYFCASSVEASGGTGELFFGEGSRLTVL.